This T cell receptor beta chain was sequenced for a study of CD8 T cells in Susac syndrome. TCR beta sequencing was performed on blood CD8+ and CD4+ T cells. Patients with Susac syndrome met diagnostic criteria that were recently defined for definite or probable disease. An amount of RNA that ranged from roughly 0.45 to 1 ug was reverse transcribed with random hexamers. TCRdb ran MiXCR on the immunoSEQ multiplex PCR reads and lists one entry per CDR3 protein. The sample lists 120,000 or so distinct CDR3 sequences, just under 95% occurring once. The CDR3 runs 14 residues. Germline V gene sequence: CDR1 SEHNR, CDR2 FQNEAQ (reference sequence). The germline V and J ends were trimmed by 8 bases and 1 base, with 11 bases remaining between them.

The sequence came from a human donor with Susac syndrome. The sample comprised CD8+ T cells from PBMCs. The chain uses TRBV7-9 and TRBJ2-2; D remains unclear. CDR3 sequence reads: CASRPQENTGELFF. DNA for the CDR3: TGTGCCAGCCGCCCCCAAGAGAACACCGGGGAGCTGTTTTTT.